This T cell receptor (beta chain) was identified in a study of control samples from healthy donors and cancer patients. CDR3 length: 15 residues. The V and J ends lost 5 bases and 2 bases, in that order; junction bases with no gene match: 3. Germline V gene sequence: CDR1 SEHNR, CDR2 FQNEAQ (reference sequence). The repertoire was sequenced with immunoSEQ multiplex PCR; TCRdb's copy has only in-frame clones and lacks some. The sample carries about 140,000 clones, 85% to 90% recorded once. Sequenced sample: blood. The J gene is TRBJ2-1, the V gene TRBV7-9, with 10 bases lining up with TRBD2. This TCR came from a young man in good health. Written as DNA, the CDR3 is TGTGCCAGCAGCCAAACTAGCGGGGCCTACAATGAGCAGTTCTTC. Translated, it gives CASSQTSGAYNEQFF.